These T cell receptor beta chains were read from a single sample in a study of cytomegalovirus exposure and HLA in healthy donors. Libraries were prepared by immunoSEQ multiplex PCR; TCRdb keeps only in-frame clonotypes and omits some of them. The repertoire holds approximately 82,000 clones, with over 85% as singletons. Sample: PBMCs. These TCRs come from a young woman in good health and CMV-seronegative. The conserved cysteine and the conserved F or W are not part of the CDR3 here. The order of the fields is V gene, CDR3 protein.

TRBV4-3,ASSHVTGAGNTIY
TRBV6-6,ASSSDGTDYGYT
TRBV4-1,ASSQEDWQETQY
TRBV10-2,ASSWTGGSSGNTIY
TRBV28,ASRPTGGAFEAF
TRBV7-9,ASRLLIRRDTGELF
TRBV29-1,SVAARTGVDAF
TRBV6-4,ASSVETGPYEQY
TRBV9,ASSVGGTGQETQY
TRBV5-1,ASGPGGGPETQY